This TCR beta chain appears in the sequencing data of a study of neoadjuvant anti-PD-1 for oral cavity cancer (dated by TCRdb to about 2021). Looking at the study overall: Patients mostly received three to four biweekly doses of nivolumab at 3 mg/kg before curative-intent surgical resection. The parent correlative cohort had over ten patients and a response rate of 30% to 35%. Under RECIST 1.1, patients with complete response, partial response or stable disease were classed as responders, and patients with progression were classed as non-responders. A fourth nivolumab dose was given around day 43 to patients without progression, and definitive surgical resection was performed in those patients on days 50-56.

Survey sequencing of tumors used two replicates per sample, and the tumor libraries mostly started from 4.5 to 5.5 ug of input genomic DNA. TCRbeta libraries were prepared with the immunoSEQ hsTCRbeta kit according to the manufacturer's instructions. The completed libraries were mixed into a single pool at 3 nM, then sequenced with an Illumina NovaSeq 6000 S4 flow cell. The original methods were these. The immunoSEQ Analyzer handled quality control and preprocessing of the raw data. The analysis was limited to productive rearrangements, and each clonotype was defined by a unique CDR3 amino acid sequence. Repertoire clonality was estimated as the Gini-Simpson index, computed with the R package tcR. Student's t test was used to compare Gini indices, while Pearson correlation assessed associations with tumor size change. The clones in this table, taken by TCRdb from immuneACCESS, are in-frame only. Not every clone is retained; where verified, under half of the shortfall comes from an unresolved V gene, and the cause of the rest is unknown. V and J calls and clone size are given by that table; D and trimming were obtained from the DNA. The sample contains nearly 15,000 clones, approximately 40% of them found a single time. The ten largest clones represent 35% to 40% of the sample.

The study at large found these results: Higher pretreatment blood Treg/Th17 ratios correlated with both higher pretreatment blood TCRbeta clonality and lower post-treatment tumor TCRbeta clonality. Only a few patients per response group were included in the TCR analyses, and the authors called for validation in larger cohorts. Greater tumor shrinkage was correlated with larger post-treatment sizes of preexisting intratumoral clones, suggesting that expansion of preexisting clones contributed to response.

Interpreted using the paper, the time point label stands for: after neoadjuvant nivolumab, at surgical resection. The patients had newly diagnosed stage II-IVA oral cavity squamous cell carcinoma and had not received any prior systemic or radiation treatment. The cohort was composed of patients with HPV-negative, locally advanced oral cavity squamous cell carcinoma. Samples came from a longitudinal correlative study of a single-arm phase II trial of neoadjuvant nivolumab in oral cavity squamous cell carcinoma. Genomic DNA-based TCRbeta sequencing was performed on subject-matched pre- and post-treatment PBMCs and tumors from three responders and three non-responders. Genomic DNA was isolated from tumor tissue using the Maxwell RSC DNA from Tissue kit. Relative to germline, V is 0 bases shorter and J is 0 bases shorter, with 10 bases between their ends. The germline V gene sets CDR1 to SGHRS and CDR2 to YFSETQ. The CDR3 runs 15 amino acids, cysteine and phenylalanine included. Only the CDR3 DNA stays, 45 bases, in frame from base 1.

This clone was counted between two and nine times. Its antigen remains unidentified. No base quality values were provided; no much bigger clone lies one nucleotide off. The chain is assembled from TRBV5-1 and TRBJ2-7; the D gene lacks a confident call. The source is a person aged 35-80 years with oral cavity squamous cell carcinoma. The sample here was tumor tissue, taken after nivolumab (anti-PD-1) treatment. In nucleotide form, the sequence is TGCGCCAGCAGCTTGGGATTAACACCCTCCTACGAGCAGTACTTC. Translated, it gives CASSLGLTPSYEQYF.